Following are 24 T cell receptor beta chains from one sample sequenced in a study of shared clonotypes between healthy human individuals (dated by TCRdb to the early 2020s). Library creation used the immunoSEQ multiplex PCR assay. TCRdb holds this immuneACCESS table with in-frame rearrangements only. Some clones are missing; in checked studies, unresolved V genes explain under half, and the rest has no known cause. This sample comprises over 2 million clones, 90% to 95% of them detected only once. The ten largest clones take up 0.13% of the sample. Sequencing used naive CD4+ T cells sorted from blood. Interpreted using the paper, the cell subset or site label stands for: CD45RA+ positively selected. Source of these receptors: a man in his late teens or twenties in good health.

V and J are TRBV30 and TRBJ1-2, with D possibly being TRBD1 (5 bases). Per germline, CDR1 GTSNPN and CDR2 SVGIG (reference sequence). The V gene lost 2 bases and the J gene lost 5 bases, with 9 bases spanning the gap. The CDR3 runs to 12 residues. The CDR3 sequence: CAWSPGIYGYTF. The CDR3 DNA reads as TGTGCCTGGAGTCCAGGGATTTATGGCTACACCTTC.

As concerns this clone: Other DNA sequences in this sample translate to the same CDR3. The chain is built from TRBV18 and TRBJ2-3; 11 bases map to TRBD2. The CDR3 totals 16 residues. Germline V gene lookup returns CDR1 KGHSH and CDR2 LQKENI. V was clipped by 4 bases and J by 3 bases; unmatched bases: 6. The CDR3 DNA sequence: TGTGCCAGCTCACTCATAGCGGGAGGGCCAACAGATACGCAGTATTTT. Encoded protein: CASSLIAGGPTDTQYF.

The V gene is TRBV21-1, the J gene TRBJ2-7. TRBV21-1 corresponds to a pseudogene. This CDR3 region has 15 residues. This CDR3 reads CASTVHGTRTYEQYF. The CDR3 bases are TGTGCCAGCACCGTCCACGGAACTCGAACCTACGAGCAGTACTTC.

The chain combines TRBV5-8 with TRBJ2-1, with no clear D. Looked up from germline, CDR1 is SGHTS and CDR2 is YDEGEE. CDR3 size: 16 residues. V gave up 3 bases and J gave up 5 bases, with 18 bases separating them. CDR3 amino acids: CASSSFTLGYHNEQFF. For the CDR3, the DNA is TGTGCCAGCAGCTCGTTCACTCTAGGGTACCACAATGAGCAGTTCTTC.

This chain uses TRBV5-1 with TRBJ2-1, with D tentatively TRBD1 or TRBD2 (5 bases each). Trimming pared 1 base from V and 9 bases from J, leaving 20 bases between. This CDR3 is built from 16 residues. CDR1 and CDR2 from the germline V gene are SGHRS and YFSETQ. Here the CDR3 reads CASSLTAGTVKGEQFF. The CDR3 DNA is TGCGCCAGCAGCTTGACGGCTGGGACCGTGAAGGGTGAGCAGTTCTTC.

V usage is TRBV9 and J usage is TRBJ1-6; D unresolved. Trimming removed 0 bases at V and 1 base at J, with 11 bases between. The CDR3 covers 17 residues. Looked up from germline, CDR1 is SGDLS and CDR2 is YYNGEE. The CDR3 DNA follows: TGTGCCAGCAGCGTAGGCCCGGGAGGATCCTATAATTCACCCCTCCACTTT. Its translation is CASSVGPGGSYNSPLHF.

This clone is a singleton in its sample. The V call is TRBV6-6, the J call TRBJ2-4; maybe TRBD2 (6 bases). V lost 8 bases and J lost 7, with 12 bases in between. CDR1 and CDR2 (germline): MNHNY, SVGAGI (reference sequence). This CDR3 is built from 12 residues. CDR3 in amino acids: CASSWGRNIQYF. CDR3 nucleotide sequence: TGTGCCAGCTCCTGGGGGAGGAACATTCAGTACTTC.

The rearrangement uses TRBV11-2 and TRBJ2-7, with D possibly TRBD2 on 6 matching bases. V was shortened by 4 bases and J by 8 bases, with 18 bases between the two germline ends. Germline V CDR1 and CDR2: SGHAT, FQNNGV. The CDR3 totals 14 residues. For the CDR3, the DNA is TGTGCCAGCAGCTCCACAGCGGGCCGTTTCAAGCAGTACTTC. It codes for CASSSTAGRFKQYF.

The J gene is TRBJ2-3, the V gene TRBV9; weak D call: TRBD2 (6 bases). The germline CDR1 and CDR2 sequences are SGDLS and YYNGEE. V lost 0 bases to trimming and J lost 5 bases, with 13 bases between them. This CDR3 region has 15 residues. In DNA, the CDR3 is TGTGCCAGCAGCGTAGGTCCCCAGACTAGAGATACGCAGTATTTT. Protein sequence: CASSVGPQTRDTQYF.

This clone was observed at least ten times. The chain uses TRBV9 and TRBJ2-2; D call uncertain. The CDR3 is 18 residues long. V lost 2 bases, J lost 0 bases, and 17 bases lay in between. Germline V gives CDR1 SGDLS, CDR2 YYNGEE. CDR3 nucleotides: TGTGCCAGCAGCGTCAAATCAAAGGGCAGCGCGAACACCGGGGAGCTGTTTTTT. Encoded protein: CASSVKSKGSANTGELFF. The complete variable domain, with remaining parts taken from reference TRBV9 and TRBJ2-2, reads DSGVTQTPKHLITATGQRVTLRCSPRSGDLSVYWYQQSLDQGLQFLIQYYNGEERAKGNILERFSAQQFPDLHSELNLSSLELGDSALYFCASSVKSKGSANTGELFFGEGSRLTVL.

The chain has TRBV29-1 and TRBJ1-1, with a weak D call TRBD1 (5 bases). Trimming left V 8 bases short and J 2 bases short, with 9 bases between. Germline V lookup: CDR1 SQVTM, CDR2 ANQGSEA. The CDR3 spans 11 residues. The CDR3 nucleotides are TGCAGCATTGGGGGAAACACTGAAGCTTTCTTT. Amino acid sequence: CSIGGNTEAFF.

With regard to this clone: The identical CDR3 is also encoded by other nucleotide sequences in the sample. The chain couples TRBV20-1 to TRBJ2-5; D gene unclear. V was clipped by 5 bases and J by 2 bases, with 6 bases between them. The CDR3 contains 11 residues. The germline V gene encodes CDR1 DFQATT and CDR2 SNEGSKA (reference sequence). The DNA of the CDR3 is TGCAGTGCTGCTGGACAAGAGACCCAGTACTTC. Translated, it gives CSAAGQETQYF.

This clone has more than one count but fewer than ten. The chain joins TRBV19 to TRBJ2-6; D remains ambiguous. Trimming took 3 bases from V and 2 from J, leaving 8 bases between them. This CDR3 is 15 amino acids long. From germline, CDR1 is LNHDA and CDR2 SQIVND (reference sequence). The CDR3 spells CASSIGQPGANVLTF. In DNA form, the CDR3 reads TGTGCCAGTAGTATCGGGCAGCCTGGGGCCAACGTCCTGACTTTC. Based on the CDR3 plus reference TRBV19 and TRBJ2-6, the full variable domain is DGGITQSPKYLFRKEGQNVTLSCEQNLNHDAMYWYRQDPGQGLRLIYYSQIVNDFQKGDIAEGYSVSREKKESFPLTVTSAQKNPTAFYLCASSIGQPGANVLTFGAGSRLTVL.

The V call is TRBV5-1, the J call TRBJ1-1; D not certain. This CDR3 is 15 amino acids long. Looked up from germline, CDR1 is SGHRS and CDR2 is YFSETQ. V was cut by 0 bases and J by 5 bases, with 14 bases left in between. CDR3 sequence reads: CASSLVSSFGTEAFF. CDR3 in DNA: TGCGCCAGCAGCTTGGTTTCTAGCTTCGGGACTGAAGCTTTCTTT.

As concerns this clone: At the DNA level, this CDR3 is encoded by other sequences in the same sample as well. This chain links TRBV28 with TRBJ1-3; D is ambiguous. Trimming stripped 1 base from V and 0 bases from J, with 7 bases between. The CDR3 is made up of 15 amino acids. Germline V gives CDR1 MDHEN, CDR2 SYDVKM. The CDR3 nucleotides read TGTGCCAGCAGTTTATCGGTCTCCTCTGGAAACACCATATATTTT. This gives the protein CASSLSVSSGNTIYF.

This clone was detected once. This sequence joins TRBV6-5 and TRBJ2-3; D perhaps matches TRBD2 (5 bases). Germline CDR1 is MNHEY and CDR2 is SVGAGI. The V end was cut by 6 bases, the J end by 6 bases, with 16 bases between. This CDR3 is built from 14 residues. The CDR3 protein is CASSRTGRADTQYF. In DNA form, the CDR3 reads TGTGCCAGCAGCCGCACGGGGAGAGCGGATACGCAGTATTTT.

The gene calls are TRBV28 and TRBJ1-5; TRBD1 is a possible D gene (6 bases). The CDR3 has 12 amino acids. The V end was cut by 10 bases, the J end by 4 bases, with 11 bases between. The V gene's germline CDR1 is MDHEN and CDR2 SYDVKM. DNA of the CDR3: TGTGCCATCGGACAGATTAATCAGCCCCAGCATTTT. Its protein product is CAIGQINQPQHF.

The rearrangement links TRBV19 to TRBJ1-2; no clear D. CDR1 is LNHDA and CDR2 is SQIVND in the germline V gene (reference sequence). V was pared by 5 bases and J by 2 bases, with 15 bases between. The CDR3 has 15 amino acids. The CDR3 DNA follows: TGTGCCAGTAGTGACGGTCGGAGTAGGAACTATGGCTACACCTTC. Translated: CASSDGRSRNYGYTF.

This chain's CDR3 is CASNLLGGGEQFF. Here the CDR3 DNA reads TGTGCCAGCAACCTACTCGGGGGGGGTGAGCAGTTCTTC. The gene calls are TRBV6-5 and TRBJ2-1, with 8 bases aligning to TRBD2. CDR3 length: 13 amino acids. V lost 7 bases, J lost 9 bases, and 8 bases stayed unmatched. Germline V lookup: CDR1 MNHEY, CDR2 SVGAGI.

The chain recombines TRBV18 with TRBJ2-2, with TRBD1 identical over 12 bases. This CDR3 comprises 17 residues. Germline loops: CDR1 KGHSH, CDR2 LQKENI. The J segment lost 3 bases and the V segment lost 0 bases, leaving 2 bases of the junction unmatched. The CDR3 DNA reads as TGTGCCAGCTCACCACCGGGACAGGGGGCGGACACCGGGGAGCTGTTTTTT. Translating gives CASSPPGQGADTGELFF. The full variable domain, completed using reference TRBV18 and TRBJ2-2, is NAGVMQNPRHLVRRRGQEARLRCSPMKGHSHVYWYRQLPEEGLKFMVYLQKENIIDESGMPKERFSAEFPKEGPSILRIQQVVRGDSAAYFCASSPPGQGADTGELFFGEGSRLTVL.

J is TRBJ1-1 and V is TRBV25-1, with TRBD1 matching 7 bases. The trim removed 1 base at V and 7 bases at J, leaving 15 bases unmatched. Germline V gene data show CDR1 as MGHDK and CDR2 as SYGVNS. The CDR3 extends over 17 amino acids. The CDR3 DNA reads TGTGCCAGCAGTGAATTGGGGGCAGGGGGGCAACAGGATGAAGCTTTCTTT. It yields the protein CASSELGAGGQQDEAFF.

J is TRBJ1-1 and V is TRBV5-1; D is uncertain. Germline V gene sequence: CDR1 SGHRS, CDR2 YFSETQ. Between the trimmed V and J ends, which lost 3 bases and 1 base, there was a span of 7 bases. There are 13 residues in the CDR3. CDR3 amino acids: CASSSQWNTEAFF. The CDR3 bases are TGCGCCAGCAGCTCACAGTGGAACACTGAAGCTTTCTTT.

This chain links TRBV11-2 with TRBJ2-4, with unresolved D. Trimming left V 1 base short and J 7 bases short, with 17 bases between. The V gene's germline CDR1 is SGHAT and CDR2 FQNNGV. The CDR3 is made up of 16 amino acids. CDR3 loop: CASSLVRAALGNIQYF. CDR3 sequence (DNA): TGTGCCAGCAGCTTAGTGAGAGCAGCTTTGGGGAACATTCAGTACTTC.

The chain recombines TRBV5-1 with TRBJ2-7, with 7 bases that match TRBD1. The CDR3 is made up of 14 amino acids. V shed 4 bases and J 6 bases; nucleotides not matched to a gene: 10. The germline gives CDR1 SGHRS, CDR2 YFSETQ. The CDR3 bases are TGCGCCAGCAGCCCGGGACAGCAACTAAGCGAGCAGTACTTC. Its translation is CASSPGQQLSEQYF. The complete variable domain, with remaining parts taken from reference TRBV5-1 and TRBJ2-7, reads KAGVTQTPRYLIKTRGQQVTLSCSPISGHRSVSWYQQTPGQGLQFLFEYFSETQRNKGNFPGRFSGRQFSNSRSEMNVSTLELGDSALYLCASSPGQQLSEQYFGPGTRLTVT.